This TCR beta chain was recorded in a study of cytomegalovirus exposure and HLA in healthy donors. This clone appeared a few times. Vbeta (60) and Jbeta (13) primers were used in the PCR. The data were produced by immunoSEQ multiplex PCR, yet TCRdb's version contains in-frame clones alone and is incomplete. The sample lists 140,000 to 150,000 clones; about 80% were seen once. CDR1 SGHRS and CDR2 YFSETQ come from the germline V gene. With V trimmed by 3 bases and J by 7 bases, 7 bases remained unmatched. The CDR3 is 14 residues long. The chain employs TRBV5-1 and TRBJ2-1; 7 nucleotides agree with TRBD2. What was sequenced was PBMCs. This receptor was obtained from a man in his forties in good health and CMV-seronegative. The CDR3 loop reads CASSSTMGGNEQFF. The CDR3 coding sequence is TGCGCCAGCAGCTCCACTATGGGAGGGAATGAGCAGTTCTTC. The full variable domain, its missing parts supplied by reference TRBV5-1 and TRBJ2-1, is KAGVTQTPRYLIKTRGQQVTLSCSPISGHRSVSWYQQTPGQGLQFLFEYFSETQRNKGNFPGRFSGRQFSNSRSEMNVSTLELGDSALYLCASSSTMGGNEQFFGPGTRLTVL.